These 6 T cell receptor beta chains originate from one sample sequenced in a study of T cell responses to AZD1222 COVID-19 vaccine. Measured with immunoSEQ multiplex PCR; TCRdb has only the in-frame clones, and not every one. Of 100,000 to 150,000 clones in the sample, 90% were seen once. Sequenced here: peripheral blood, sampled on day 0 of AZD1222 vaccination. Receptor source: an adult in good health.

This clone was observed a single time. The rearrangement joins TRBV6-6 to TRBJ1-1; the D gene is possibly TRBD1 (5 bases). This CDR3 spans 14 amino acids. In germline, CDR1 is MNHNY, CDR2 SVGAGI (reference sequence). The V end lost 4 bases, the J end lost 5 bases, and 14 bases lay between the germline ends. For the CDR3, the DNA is TGTGCCAGCAGTTTAACCCTGGGGGGGACTGAAGCTTTCTTT. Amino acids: CASSLTLGGTEAFF.

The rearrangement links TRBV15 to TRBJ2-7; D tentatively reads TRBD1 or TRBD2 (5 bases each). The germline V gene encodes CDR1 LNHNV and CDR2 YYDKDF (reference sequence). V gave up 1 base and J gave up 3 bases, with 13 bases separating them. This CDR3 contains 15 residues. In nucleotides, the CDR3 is TGTGCCACCAGCAGAGGTACAGGAGAGGGCTACGAGCAGTACTTC. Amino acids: CATSRGTGEGYEQYF. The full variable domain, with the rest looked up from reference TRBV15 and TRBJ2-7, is DAMVIQNPRYQVTQFGKPVTLSCSQTLNHNVMYWYQQKSSQAPKLLFHYYDKDFNNEADTPDNFQSRRPNTSFCFLDIRSPGLGDTAMYLCATSRGTGEGYEQYFGPGTRLTVT.

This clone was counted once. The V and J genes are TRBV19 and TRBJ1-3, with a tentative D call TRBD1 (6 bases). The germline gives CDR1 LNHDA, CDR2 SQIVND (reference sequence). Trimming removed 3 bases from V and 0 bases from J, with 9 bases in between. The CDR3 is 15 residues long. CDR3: CASSIAGDSGNTIYF. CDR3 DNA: TGTGCCAGTAGTATTGCAGGGGACTCTGGAAACACCATATATTTT.

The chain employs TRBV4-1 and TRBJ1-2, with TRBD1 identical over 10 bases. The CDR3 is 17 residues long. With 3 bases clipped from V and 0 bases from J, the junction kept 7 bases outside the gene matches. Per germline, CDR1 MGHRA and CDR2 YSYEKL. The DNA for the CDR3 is TGCGCCAGCAGCCACCCGGGACAGGGGACAGCTAACTATGGCTACACCTTC. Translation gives CASSHPGQGTANYGYTF.

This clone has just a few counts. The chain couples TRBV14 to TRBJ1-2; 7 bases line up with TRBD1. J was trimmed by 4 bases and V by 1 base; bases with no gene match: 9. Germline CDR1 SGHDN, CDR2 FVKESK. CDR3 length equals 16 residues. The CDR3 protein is CASSQGMAGQTYGYTF. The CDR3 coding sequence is TGTGCCAGCAGCCAAGGGATGGCGGGACAGACCTATGGCTACACCTTC.

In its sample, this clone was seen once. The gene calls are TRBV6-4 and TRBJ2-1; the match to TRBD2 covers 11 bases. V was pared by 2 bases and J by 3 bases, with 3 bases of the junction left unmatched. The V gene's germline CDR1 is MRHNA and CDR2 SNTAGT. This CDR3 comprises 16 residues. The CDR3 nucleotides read TGTGCCAGCAGTGACGCGGGACTAGCGGACTACAATGAGCAGTTCTTC. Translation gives CASSDAGLADYNEQFF.